This T cell receptor (beta chain) was observed in a study of immune characterization of retroperitoneal liposarcoma. Germline V gene lookup returns CDR1 MNHNY and CDR2 SVGAGI (reference sequence). This CDR3 is 14 amino acids long. TCRdb re-analysed the PCR reads in MiXCR, keeping a single row per CDR3 protein. The table has about 10,000 distinct CDR3 sequences, roughly 53% seen once. This clonotype was obtained from a female donor with retroperitoneal liposarcoma. The J gene is TRBJ2-5, the V gene TRBV6-6, with D uncertain. Judging by the DNA end, TRBJ2-1 fits better; the J call may be wrong. The specimen sequenced was tumor tissue. The CDR3 spells CASSYSITEETQFF. DNA for the CDR3: TGTGCCAGCAGTTACTCGATTACGGAAGAGACCCAGTTCTTC.